This T cell receptor (beta chain) derives from a study of regulatory T cells in long-lasting Graves disease. Stated time point: persistent/refractory GD, antithyroid drugs over 5 years with positive TRAb. Generation of the TCR library employed RNA extracted from PBMCs. The peripheral blood volume drawn was about 9 milliliters, and it was collected into EDTA tubes. From germline, CDR1 is ENHRY and CDR2 SYGVKD. The CDR3 has 13 amino acids. V gave up 10 bases and J gave up 2 bases; unmatched junction bases: 4. The TCR beta library used iRepertoire HTBI primers with Arm-PCR amplification of CDR3. TCRdb independently ran MiXCR on the multiplex PCR reads; one entry per CDR3 protein. The table has about 470,000 distinct CDR3 sequences, roughly a fifth seen once. The table lists this clonotype with a few counts. Its target is not known. Study-wide points: There were preferences for TRBV28, TRBJ1-2 and TRBJ2-5 in persistent disease. Accuracy was perhaps lowered by the small sample size.

This receptor was obtained from a female donor with Graves disease. Source: peripheral blood mononuclear cells (PBMCs), taken when the disease was refractory, from a patient treated with antithyroid drugs. The chain carries TRBV10-3 and TRBJ1-3; 8 nucleotides match TRBD1. CDR3 region: CASQTGAGNTIYF. In DNA form, the CDR3 reads TGTGCCAGTCAGACAGGGGCTGGAAACACCATATATTTT.